The rows below give T cell receptor beta chains drawn from one sample of a study of blood T cell repertoires in COVID-19. Repertoires were generated with immunoSEQ multiplex PCR, while TCRdb's copy carries only in-frame clones and drops some. Among under 400,000 clones listed, 88% were seen once. The sample consisted of PBMCs or T cells enriched from blood (not recorded which). These receptors came from a woman aged 25 to 45 who had been exposed to COVID-19. CDR3s include the opening cysteine and the closing phenylalanine or tryptophan. D genes are given only for firm matches. Size tells how often a clone was seen (once, few, many) or the class of an expanded clone, and some rows leave it out.

TRBV14	.	TRBJ2-3	TRBD1	TGTGCCAGCAGCCAATGGACAGGGGGTATCGCAGATACGCAGTATTTT	CASSQWTGGIADTQYF
TRBV5-1	.	TRBJ1-1	TRBD1	TGCGCCAGCAGCCGCGCACAGGGGGAAATTAACACTGAAGCTTTCTTT	CASSRAQGEINTEAFF
TRBV2	.	TRBJ1-1	.	TGTGCCATTTTACCGGGCCCCCAGGGCACTGAAGCTTTCTTT	CAILPGPQGTEAFF
TRBV18	.	TRBJ1-1	TRBD1	TGTGCCAGCTCGGGGACAGGTGATGAAGCTTTCTTT	CASSGTGDEAFF
TRBV1	.	TRBJ1-6	.	TGCACCAGCAGCCAAGGGAGTGGTCTGGGGGGGGGCGGTTCACCCCTCCACTTT	CTSSQGSGLGGGGSPLHF
TRBV7-9	.	TRBJ2-1	.	TGTGCCAGCAGCTTTGTCCTCAATGAGCAGTTCTTC	CASSFVLNEQFF
TRBV30	.	TRBJ2-3	TRBD1	TGTGCCTGGAGTGGGACAGGGATACCCCATACGCAGTATTTT	CAWSGTGIPHTQYF
TRBV6-4	.	TRBJ2-2	TRBD1	TGTGCCAGCCAAGGGACAGGGGGCAACACCGGGGAGCTGTTTTTT	CASQGTGGNTGELFF
TRBV28	.	TRBJ2-1	.	TGTGCCACCAGGGTCGGGGTATGGGAGTACTACAATGAGCAGTTCTTC	CATRVGVWEYYNEQFF
TRBV11-3	.	TRBJ2-2	.	TGTGCCAGCAGCTCGTACACCGGGGAGCTGTTTTTT	CASSSYTGELFF
TRBV3-1/TRBV3-2	once	TRBJ1-1	TRBD1	TGTGCCAGCAGTCAAATGACAGGGATGAACACTGAAGCTTTCTTT	CASSQMTGMNTEAFF
TRBV12-5	.	TRBJ1-3	.	TGTGCTAGTGGTTTGGACTTTAAGGTGTCGGAGAGTTCTGGAAACACCATATATTTT	CASGLDFKVSESSGNTIYF
TRBV27	.	TRBJ2-3	TRBD2	TGTGCCAGCAGTTTAAGGGCGGGAGGGCCGAACACAGATACGCAGTATTTT	CASSLRAGGPNTDTQYF
TRBV10-3	.	TRBJ2-7	TRBD2	TGTGCCATCAGTGAGCCGGGACTAGCTGGGGAGCAGTACTTC	CAISEPGLAGEQYF
TRBV10-3	.	TRBJ2-1	.	TGTGCCATCAGGGAACAGGGCACTGAGCAGTTCTTC	CAIREQGTEQFF
TRBV11-3	.	TRBJ2-1	TRBD1	TGTGCCAGCAGCTTACAGGGGGCAAATGAGCAGTTCTTC	CASSLQGANEQFF